This entry is about one T cell receptor (beta chain). Antigen specificity is unknown. This record belongs to a study of identical twins. Study-wide findings and caveats: The study reached conclusions through statistical analysis that was cross-sectional, not following the same donors. Out-of-frame beta chain sequences displayed weaker excess sharing between twins.

TCRdb passed the 5' RACE reads through MiXCR, listing each CDR3 protein once. The sample records 250,000 or so distinct CDR3 sequences, roughly 12% being singletons. Healthy Caucasian individuals made up all the donors. The CDR3 loop spans 13 amino acids. Trimming stripped 8 bases from V and 4 bases from J, with 14 bases between. Per the germline V gene, CDR1 is MGHDK and CDR2 is SYGVNS. The sample was also linked to a second study, of yellow fever vaccine responses in identical twins. That study reports: Twins reportedly showed a vaccine T cell response that seemed partly convergent and partly personalized.

The sequence derives from a woman aged 18-29 years in good health. The rearrangement joins TRBV25-1 to TRBJ1-1, with D possibly matching TRBD1 (5 bases). Source material: memory (CD45RO+) T cells sorted from blood. This chain's CDR3 is CASVMGRGTEAFF. The CDR3 DNA is TGTGCCAGCGTCATGGGGCGGGGCACTGAAGCTTTCTTT.